This T cell receptor beta chain stems from a study of blood T cell repertoires in COVID-19 (dated by TCRdb to 2018 to 2021). Describing the broader study: Collaborator samples came from the United States, Italy and Spain and covered acute and convalescent phases of COVID-19. The material from the prospective study consisted of cDNA or gDNA derived from T cells, B-cell-depleted T cells, or PBMCs. The dataset comprised deeply sampled blood TCRbeta repertoires from subjects exposed to, actively infected with, or recovered from COVID-19. A freely available public database, intended as a resource for researchers studying the immune response to SARS-CoV-2, is where the repertoires were released. The samples were drawn from two sources: the first 160 participants of the ongoing ImmuneRACE study, and some 1,300 subjects contributed by 6 global collaborators. Nearly every sample came with metadata listing a de-identified subject ID, COVID-19 status, age in years and sex. HLA class I and class II types, where available, came from metadata supplied by the sample provider rather than from assay-based typing. What the work shows at the level of the full study, not this receptor alone: How much clinical and demographic metadata was included differed by source and by participant, and the metadata was provided uncurated.

At least ten counts were recorded for this clone. The target of this receptor is not known. No clone much larger than this one lies a single base away; base qualities are absent. Spanning cysteine to phenylalanine, the CDR3 consists of 16 amino acids. Here the CDR3 DNA is all that survives: 48 bases in frame from base 1. Per the germline V gene, LGHNT is the CDR1 and FRNRAP is the CDR2. The trim is 6 bases for V and 9 bases for J, with a gap of 21 bases between the germline ends. TCRbeta CDR3 regions were amplified from genomic DNA using the immunoSEQ Assay, a bias-controlled multiplex PCR. Per the authors' processing: The number of nucleated cells in each sample was estimated from the amplification of reference gene primers within the assay. Sequence reads were collapsed and filtered to measure the absolute abundance of every unique TCRbeta CDR3 rearrangement. Productive Simpson clonality was computed per sample as the square root of Simpson's diversity index over productive rearrangements. TCRdb took over this immuneACCESS table, retaining in-frame rearrangements with V and J assigned. Such tables are incomplete; in checked studies, under half of the missing clones stem from an unresolved V gene, and the remainder is unexplained. Clone size and V and J calls were adopted from that table, with D and trimming inferred from the DNA. In all, the sample holds 65,000 to 75,000 clones, and about 90% of those were seen once. The ten largest account for approximately 4.4% of the sample.

The collaborating institutions used their own protocols to collect whole blood in K2EDTA tubes. For TCRbeta analysis, collaborator samples were shipped as frozen whole blood, as isolated PBMCs, or as DNA extracted from either sample type. Sequenced: peripheral blood. The rearrangement joined TRBV12-5 to TRBJ1-6, with the identity of the D gene unclear. This receptor was taken from a man in his fifties with active COVID-19. The bases read TGTGCTAGTGGGGAGGGTTTTAAGCTTTCGGGTTCACCCCTCCACTTT. This is translated as CASGEGFKLSGSPLHF.